The rows below give T cell receptor beta chains drawn from one sample of a study of cytomegalovirus exposure and HLA in healthy donors. Here immunoSEQ multiplex PCR was the method, and the copy in TCRdb shows in-frame clones only, minus some. The repertoire consists of some 120,000 clones, with 77% occurring once and the leading ten covering roughly 12%. The sample consisted of PBMCs. Source of these receptors: a woman aged 40 to 50 in good health and CMV-seropositive. CDR3s include the opening cysteine and the closing phenylalanine or tryptophan.

v_call: TRBV2
cdr3_aa: CASPGTRTYEQYF

v_call: TRBV9
cdr3_aa: CASSEGTGGYGNTIYF

v_call: TRBV19
cdr3_aa: CASFRQGGTEAFF

v_call: TRBV30
cdr3_aa: CAWTRDTEAFF

v_call: TRBV25-1
cdr3_aa: CASSQGARTEAFF

v_call: TRBV11-2
cdr3_aa: CASSLLLLAGVVNEQFF

v_call: TRBV5-4
cdr3_aa: CASSSFTGISYEQYF

v_call: TRBV13
cdr3_aa: CASSPLAGAGEQYF

v_call: TRBV30
cdr3_aa: CAWYPGTVNSPLHF

v_call: TRBV4-1
cdr3_aa: CASSQAGTSGIETQYF

v_call: TRBV11-2
cdr3_aa: CASSSRLNSGYEQYF

v_call: TRBV6-5
cdr3_aa: CASAATGSGNTIYF

v_call: TRBV2
cdr3_aa: CASSNLRDQPQHF

v_call: TRBV19
cdr3_aa: CASSIGSGPYNEQFF

v_call: TRBV19
cdr3_aa: CASSPRPDRNTEAFF

v_call: TRBV19
cdr3_aa: CASSITARTNYEQYF

v_call: TRBV28
cdr3_aa: CASSLLGQGTSYEQYF

v_call: TRBV4-2
cdr3_aa: CASSQDVVTYTGELFF

v_call: TRBV5-6
cdr3_aa: CASSLTGARGYTF

v_call: TRBV6-1
cdr3_aa: CASTRDRGYEQYF

v_call: TRBV30
cdr3_aa: CAWSSLDRWDYGYTF

v_call: TRBV19
cdr3_aa: CASSIDPPGGKAEQYF

v_call: TRBV11-2
cdr3_aa: CASSPSRTAGGYTF

v_call: TRBV4-1
cdr3_aa: CASSQDGGLGNQPQHF

v_call: TRBV7-6
cdr3_aa: CASSLVGTRGSNEQFF

v_call: TRBV4-1
cdr3_aa: CASSQGGGRAYEQYF

v_call: TRBV6-5
cdr3_aa: CASRPHDRGETQYF

v_call: TRBV7-9
cdr3_aa: CASSLPTGELFF

v_call: TRBV28
cdr3_aa: CASFPKTGQQYNEQFF

v_call: TRBV13
cdr3_aa: CASSPDNSYEQYF

v_call: TRBV6-6
cdr3_aa: CASRRGQGLYGYTF

v_call: TRBV28
cdr3_aa: CASSLDLSVHEQYF

v_call: TRBV2
cdr3_aa: CASRRQSYEQYF

v_call: TRBV28
cdr3_aa: CASSPSDRVETQYF

v_call: TRBV6-6
cdr3_aa: CASRGPGKNNSPLHF

v_call: TRBV5-4
cdr3_aa: CASSLYGESLYNEQFF

v_call: TRBV7-9
cdr3_aa: CASSARTGWDEQFF

v_call: TRBV10-2
cdr3_aa: CASALSGSYSNEQFF

v_call: TRBV28
cdr3_aa: CASRGGQGARVHQPQHF

v_call: TRBV5-1
cdr3_aa: CASSLGDRVNSYEQYF

v_call: TRBV4-1
cdr3_aa: CASSQDRTGFRYGYTF

v_call: TRBV28
cdr3_aa: CASTTTSYNEQFF

v_call: TRBV5-1
cdr3_aa: CASSPGLTPHYNEQFF

v_call: TRBV6-1
cdr3_aa: CASSSRVSYGYTF

v_call: TRBV4-1
cdr3_aa: CASSLGAQGATGEQYF

v_call: TRBV19
cdr3_aa: CASSPGQARTSTDTQYF

v_call: TRBV30
cdr3_aa: CAWGNTDEQYF

v_call: TRBV9
cdr3_aa: CASSELWDTQYF

v_call: TRBV11-2
cdr3_aa: CASSHPRTGRDGYTF

v_call: TRBV9
cdr3_aa: CASSPGDRRATEKLFF

v_call: TRBV5-1
cdr3_aa: CASSRIGRGTEAFF

v_call: TRBV5-1
cdr3_aa: CASTLEFIGTEAFF

v_call: TRBV5-6
cdr3_aa: CASSHGPSGDYGYTF

v_call: TRBV29-1
cdr3_aa: CSVDGGDIQYF

v_call: TRBV5-1
cdr3_aa: CASSLFGYGRPTGELFF

v_call: TRBV19
cdr3_aa: CASSISGGGLTGELFF

v_call: TRBV30
cdr3_aa: CAWSGLAGEGSYNEQFF

v_call: TRBV28
cdr3_aa: CASSFDYYNEQFF